Listed here is a single TCR beta chain. The antigen remains unidentified. This record comes from a study of CD4+ T cells in melanoma. Findings of the study overall: Neoantigen-specific CD4+ T cells in melanoma reportedly had diverse differentiation states. CD8+ T cell, macrophage and B cell function reportedly correlated with neoantigen-specific CD4+ T cells.

Profiling relied on immunoSEQ multiplex PCR, and the TCRdb table lists in-frame clones only, not all of them. The data show 10,000 to 12,000 clones, roughly three quarters seen once. The CDR3 is 14 amino acids. Germline CDR1 is SGHRS and CDR2 is YFSETQ. Trimming removed 5 bases at V and 0 bases at J, with 12 bases between. The rearrangement uses TRBV5-1 and TRBJ2-7; the D gene is possibly TRBD1 (6 bases). The clonotype originates from a human donor with melanoma. The sample taken for sequencing was cells from a culture (not recorded whether cultured in vitro). The CDR3 region has the DNA TGCGCCAGCAGAGTCTCAGGGGTCTCCTACGAGCAGTACTTC. Its translation: CASRVSGVSYEQYF. Full variable domain (rest looked up from reference TRBV5-1 and TRBJ2-7): KAGVTQTPRYLIKTRGQQVTLSCSPISGHRSVSWYQQTPGQGLQFLFEYFSETQRNKGNFPGRFSGRQFSNSRSEMNVSTLELGDSALYLCASRVSGVSYEQYFGPGTRLTVT.